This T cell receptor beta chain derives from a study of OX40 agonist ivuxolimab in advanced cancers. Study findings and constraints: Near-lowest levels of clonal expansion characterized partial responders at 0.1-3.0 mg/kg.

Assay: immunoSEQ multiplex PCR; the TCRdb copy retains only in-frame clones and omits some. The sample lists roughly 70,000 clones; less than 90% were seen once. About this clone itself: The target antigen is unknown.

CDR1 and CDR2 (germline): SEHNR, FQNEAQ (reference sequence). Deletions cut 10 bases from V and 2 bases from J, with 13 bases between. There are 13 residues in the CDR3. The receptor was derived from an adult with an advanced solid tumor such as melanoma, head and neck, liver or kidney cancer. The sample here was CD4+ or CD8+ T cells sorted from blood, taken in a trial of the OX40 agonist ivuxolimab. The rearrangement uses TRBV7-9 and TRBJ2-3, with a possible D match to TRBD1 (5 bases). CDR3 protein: CATLQGTTDTQYF. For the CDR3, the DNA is TGTGCCACCCTCCAGGGTACCACAGATACGCAGTATTTT.